Listed below are T cell receptor beta chains from one sample, sequenced in a study of glioma-infiltrating T cells after dendritic cell vaccination. Method: immunoSEQ multiplex PCR; TCRdb's copy keeps in-frame clones and lacks some. This sample has about 38,000 clones, with around 80% found just once. This specimen consisted of blood, obtained before dendritic cell vaccination. The receptors come from a human donor with glioblastoma. CDR3s include the opening cysteine and the closing phenylalanine or tryptophan. Each record gives: V gene, D gene, J gene, CDR3 length, clone size, CDR3 protein, CDR3 DNA. The D gene is left open where the match is weak. Expanded clones are given a class, and other clones once, few, many or no size at all.

TRBV4-1	-	TRBJ2-4	17	-	CASSRQGVALAKNIQYF	TGCGCCAGCAGCCGACAAGGGGTAGCACTAGCCAAAAACATTCAGTACTTC
TRBV29-1	-	TRBJ1-2	13	-	CSVEGEISYGYTF	TGCAGCGTTGAAGGCGAAATTAGCTATGGCTACACCTTC
TRBV6-5	-	TRBJ1-1	14	-	CASSKTQDSTEAFF	TGTGCCAGCAGCAAAACACAAGATTCGACTGAAGCTTTCTTT
TRBV7-6	-	TRBJ1-5	14	once	CASSPQYSNQPQHF	TGTGCCAGCAGCCCACAGTATAGCAATCAGCCCCAGCATTTT
TRBV19	TRBD1	TRBJ1-2	13	-	CASSTGTVYGYTF	TGTGCCAGTAGTACCGGGACAGTATATGGCTACACCTTC
TRBV7-7	-	TRBJ2-5	20	-	CASSPDGFSDFPAGKETQYF	TGTGCTAGCAGCCCGGATGGCTTTTCGGACTTCCCTGCGGGAAAAGAGACCCAGTACTTC
TRBV6-6	-	TRBJ2-7	13	-	CASSQDRNYEQYF	TGTGCCAGCAGCCAGGACAGAAACTACGAGCAGTACTTC
TRBV5-1	-	TRBJ2-3	13	-	CASSPSRVDTQYF	TGCGCCAGCAGCCCGTCCCGGGTAGATACGCAGTATTTT
TRBV4-2	-	TRBJ2-3	13	-	CASSPSSGYTQYF	TGTGCCAGCAGCCCCTCGTCGGGGTATACGCAGTATTTT
TRBV9	-	TRBJ2-5	14	-	CASSVNSGKGTQYF	TGTGCCAGCAGCGTTAATAGCGGAAAAGGGACCCAGTACTTC
TRBV5-6	-	TRBJ2-2	15	-	CASSLRQGWTGELFF	TGTGCCAGCAGCTTAAGGCAGGGTTGGACCGGGGAGCTGTTTTTT
TRBV19	TRBD1	TRBJ2-7	14	-	CASSIGTGVYEQYF	TGTGCCAGTAGTATCGGGACAGGGGTCTACGAGCAGTACTTC
TRBV4-2	TRBD2	TRBJ2-3	14	-	CASSRGGPEDTQYF	TGTGCCAGCTCTCGGGGGGGCCCGGAAGATACGCAGTATTTT
TRBV6-9	-	TRBJ2-2	17	-	CASTQGRTITLAGELFF	TGTGCCAGCACACAAGGGAGGACCATAACTTTGGCCGGGGAGCTGTTTTTT
TRBV5-4	-	TRBJ1-2	14	-	CASSQRRQAMRYTF	TGTGCCAGCAGCCAGAGGAGACAGGCGATGCGCTACACCTTC
TRBV7-2	-	TRBJ2-1	11	-	CAEQAYNEQFF	TGTGCTGAGCAGGCCTACAATGAGCAGTTCTTC
TRBV4-2	TRBD1	TRBJ2-7	16	once	CASSQSWGQISYEQYF	TGTGCCAGCAGCCAGTCGTGGGGACAGATCTCCTACGAGCAGTACTTC
TRBV19	-	TRBJ1-1	15	-	CASKRRGAQETEAFF	TGTGCCAGTAAGAGGAGGGGCGCCCAGGAAACTGAAGCTTTCTTT
TRBV28	-	TRBJ1-4	15	once	CASSHFGGPGEKLFF	TGTGCCAGCAGCCATTTCGGGGGGCCGGGAGAAAAACTGTTTTTT
TRBV7-3	TRBD1	TRBJ2-3	16	-	CASSPQDRGLLDTQYF	TGTGCCAGCAGCCCCCAGGACAGGGGGCTACTAGATACGCAGTATTTT
TRBV4-1	TRBD1	TRBJ1-2	16	-	CASSQPWREGAYGYTF	TGCGCCAGCAGCCAACCTTGGAGAGAGGGGGCTTATGGCTACACCTTC
TRBV21-1	-	TRBJ2-1	15	-	CASSKEQGVYNEQFF	TGTGCCAGCAGCAAAGAACAGGGGGTATACAATGAGCAGTTCTTC
TRBV10-3	-	TRBJ1-6	12	-	CGTGTPNSPLHF	TGTGGGACCGGGACACCAAATTCACCCCTCCACTTT
TRBV30	TRBD2	TRBJ2-3	13	-	CAWRGGPTDTQYF	TGTGCCTGGCGCGGGGGGCCCACAGATACGCAGTATTTT
TRBV10-1	TRBD1	TRBJ1-6	14	-	CASSLGQNNSPLHF	TGCGCCAGCAGCCTGGGACAGAATAATTCACCCCTCCACTTT